Sequencing of this T cell receptor (beta chain) was carried out in a study of OX40 agonist ivuxolimab in advanced cancers. Looking at the study overall: Enrolled patients in dose escalation had cancers that were hepatocellular carcinoma, melanoma, renal cell or head and neck cancer.

Findings and caveats of the study: Clonal expansion was seen in CD4+ and CD8+ blood T cells by week 6 at 0.1 to 3.0 mg/kg.

CDR3 length: 15 amino acids. V lost 3 bases to trimming and J lost 0 bases; unmatched junction nucleotides: 3. Looked up from germline, CDR1 is SGHNT and CDR2 is YYREEE (reference sequence). About this clone: As yet, its antigen is unknown.

Sequencing used immunoSEQ multiplex PCR; TCRdb keeps in-frame clones, though not all of them. The sample holds around 150,000 clones, 85% to 95% seen once. V is TRBV5-4 and J is TRBJ2-3, with 8 nucleotides matching TRBD1. The source of this sequence is an adult with an advanced solid tumor such as melanoma, head and neck, liver or kidney cancer. The sequencing used CD4+ or CD8+ T cells sorted from blood, collected in a trial of the OX40 agonist ivuxolimab. The CDR3: CASSYGQGSTDTQYF. DNA for the CDR3: TGTGCCAGCAGCTATGGACAGGGAAGCACAGATACGCAGTATTTT.